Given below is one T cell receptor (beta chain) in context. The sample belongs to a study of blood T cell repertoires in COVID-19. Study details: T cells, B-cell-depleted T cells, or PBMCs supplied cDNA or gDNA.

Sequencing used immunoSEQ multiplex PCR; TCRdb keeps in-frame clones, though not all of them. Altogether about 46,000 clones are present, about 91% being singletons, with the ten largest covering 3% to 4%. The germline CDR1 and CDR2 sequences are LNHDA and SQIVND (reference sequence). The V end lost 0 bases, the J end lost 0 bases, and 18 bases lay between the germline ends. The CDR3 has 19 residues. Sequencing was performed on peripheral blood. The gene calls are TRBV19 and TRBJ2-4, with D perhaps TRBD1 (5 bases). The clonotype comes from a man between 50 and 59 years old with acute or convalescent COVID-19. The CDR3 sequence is CASSIDFGAGGIAKNIQYF. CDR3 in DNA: TGTGCCAGTAGTATAGACTTTGGGGCAGGTGGGATAGCCAAAAACATTCAGTACTTC.